This T cell receptor beta chain stems from a study of T cell responses to AZD1222 COVID-19 vaccine. Germline V lookup: CDR1 SGHDT, CDR2 YYEEEE. V shed 4 bases, J shed 3 bases, and the junction held 3 bases outside the gene matches. This CDR3 contains 14 residues. Clones were read by immunoSEQ multiplex PCR, and TCRdb kept only the in-frame ones, dropping some. The table lists around 140,000 clones, 75% to 85% of them singletons. The sequence came from an adult who received the MenACWY meningococcal vaccine as a control. The chain is built from TRBV5-6 and TRBJ1-3; TRBD1 matches at 8 bases. The sequenced sample was peripheral blood, obtained 28 days after the second dose of the MenACWY control vaccine. Here the CDR3 reads CASSDDRGGNTIYF. CDR3 bases: TGTGCCAGCAGCGACGACAGGGGTGGAAACACCATATATTTT.